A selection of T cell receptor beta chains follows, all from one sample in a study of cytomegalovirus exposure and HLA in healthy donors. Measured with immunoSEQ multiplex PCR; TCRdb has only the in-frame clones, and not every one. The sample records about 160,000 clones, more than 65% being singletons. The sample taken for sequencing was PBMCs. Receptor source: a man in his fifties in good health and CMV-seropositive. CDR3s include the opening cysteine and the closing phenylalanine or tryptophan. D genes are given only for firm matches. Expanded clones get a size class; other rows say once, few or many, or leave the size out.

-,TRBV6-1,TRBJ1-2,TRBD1,TGTGCCAGCAGCCCGACAGGGGAGGTCTATGGCTACACCTTC,CASSPTGEVYGYTF
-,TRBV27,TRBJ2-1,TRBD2,TGTGCCAGCAGTAAACTAGCGGGGTCCTACAATGAGCAGTTCTTC,CASSKLAGSYNEQFF
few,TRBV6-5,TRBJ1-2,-,TGTGCCAGCAGTTACGGGACTTCGGCTAACTATGGCTACACCTTC,CASSYGTSANYGYTF
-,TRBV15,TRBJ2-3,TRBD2,TGTGCCACCAGCGAGGGACTAGCGAGCACAGATACGCAGTATTTT,CATSEGLASTDTQYF
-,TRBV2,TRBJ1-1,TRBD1,TGTGCCAGCAGGGTTAACAGGGGCGAACCTGAAGCTTTCTTT,CASRVNRGEPEAFF
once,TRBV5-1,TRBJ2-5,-,TGCGCCAGCAGTAGGGGGACACTTCAAGAGACCCAGTACTTC,CASSRGTLQETQYF
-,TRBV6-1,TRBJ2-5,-,TGTGCCAGCAGTGAACGAGGCAGGGAAGAGACCCAGTACTTC,CASSERGREETQYF
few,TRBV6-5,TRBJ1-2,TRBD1,TGTGCCAGCAGTTACGGTCTGGCAGGGGGCGCCGATGGCTACACCTTC,CASSYGLAGGADGYTF
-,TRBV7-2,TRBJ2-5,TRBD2,TGTGCCAGCAGCTTAGCTTCTAGCGGGGTTAAGGGAGAGACCCAGTACTTC,CASSLASSGVKGETQYF
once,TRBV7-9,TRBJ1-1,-,TGTGCCAGCAGGAAAAACGGGGGGGTGAACACTGAAGCTTTCTTT,CASRKNGGVNTEAFF
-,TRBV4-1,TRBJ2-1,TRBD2,TGCGCCAGCAGCCAACACGCGGGGGATTTCAATGAGCAGTTCTTC,CASSQHAGDFNEQFF
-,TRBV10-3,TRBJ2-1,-,TGTGCCACCCTGAGCCCTACAACTAGTAACAATGAGCAGTTCTTC,CATLSPTTSNNEQFF
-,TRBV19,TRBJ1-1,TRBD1,TGTGCCAGTAGTATGAACAGGGGGAACACTGAAGCTTTCTTT,CASSMNRGNTEAFF
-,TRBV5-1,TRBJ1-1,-,TGCGCCAGCAGTTGGCAGGGGATCACTGAAGCTTTCTTT,CASSWQGITEAFF
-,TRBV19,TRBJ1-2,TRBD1,TGTGCCAGTAGTATTGGACAGGGGGCGCCGGGCTACACCTTC,CASSIGQGAPGYTF
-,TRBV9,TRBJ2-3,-,TGTGCCAGCAGCACTTCAGATACGCAGTATTTT,CASSTSDTQYF
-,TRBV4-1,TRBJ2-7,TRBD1,TGCGCCAGCAGCCAAGCCGGCCCCGGGACAGGGGGGTACGAGCAGTACTTC,CASSQAGPGTGGYEQYF
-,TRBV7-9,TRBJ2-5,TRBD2,TGTGCCAGCAGCCTGATGATAGCGGGAGTCCAAGAGACCCAGTACTTC,CASSLMIAGVQETQYF
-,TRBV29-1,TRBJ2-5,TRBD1,TGCAGCGGAAAAACAGGGGGCGAGACCCAGTACTTC,CSGKTGGETQYF
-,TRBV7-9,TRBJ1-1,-,TGTGCCAGCAGCTTAGCCTCAGGGGTCCCTGAAGCTTTCTTT,CASSLASGVPEAFF
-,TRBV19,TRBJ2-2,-,TGTGCCAGTAGTATTGGACATGGATCGAACACCGGGGAGCTGTTTTTT,CASSIGHGSNTGELFF
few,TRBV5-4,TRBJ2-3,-,TGTGCCAGCAGCTTACCTAGGGGAGATACGCAGTATTTT,CASSLPRGDTQYF
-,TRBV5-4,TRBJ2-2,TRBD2,TGTGCCAGCAGCGTCCGGGGGGGCCTGACCGGGGAGCTGTTTTTT,CASSVRGGLTGELFF
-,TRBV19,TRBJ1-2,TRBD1,TGTGCCAGTAGATTGACGCGACAGGGGTCAAGAGCGTATGGCTACACCTTC,CASRLTRQGSRAYGYTF